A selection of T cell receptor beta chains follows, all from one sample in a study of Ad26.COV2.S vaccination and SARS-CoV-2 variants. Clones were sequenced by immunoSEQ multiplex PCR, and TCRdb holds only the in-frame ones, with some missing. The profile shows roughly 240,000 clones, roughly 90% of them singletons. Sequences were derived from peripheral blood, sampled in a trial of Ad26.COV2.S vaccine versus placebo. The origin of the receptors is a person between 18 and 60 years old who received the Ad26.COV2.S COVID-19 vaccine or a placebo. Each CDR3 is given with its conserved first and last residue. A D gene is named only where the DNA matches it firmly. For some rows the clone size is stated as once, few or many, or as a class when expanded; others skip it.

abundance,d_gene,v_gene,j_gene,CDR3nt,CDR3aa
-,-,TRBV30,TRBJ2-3,TGTGCCTGGAGTTTCGGCAGCACAGATACGCAGTATTTT,CAWSFGSTDTQYF
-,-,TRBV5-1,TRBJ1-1,TGCGCCAGCAGCTTGGGAGGGGGACCCAAGAACACTGAAGCTTTCTTT,CASSLGGGPKNTEAFF
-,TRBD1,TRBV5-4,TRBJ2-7,TGTGCCAGCAGCCCAATACAGGGACAGGGCGTCTTC,CASSPIQGQGVF
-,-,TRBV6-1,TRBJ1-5,TGTGCCAGCAGTGTAATCCCGGACGGGGTGCATCAGCCCCAGCATTTT,CASSVIPDGVHQPQHF
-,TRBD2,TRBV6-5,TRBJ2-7,TGTGCCAGCAGCGGGGGGTTCTACGAGCAGTACTTC,CASSGGFYEQYF
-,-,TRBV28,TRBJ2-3,TGTGCCAGCAGTTTAGGGGGTTCTAGCACAGATACGCAGTATTTT,CASSLGGSSTDTQYF
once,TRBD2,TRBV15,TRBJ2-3,TGTGCCACCAGCAAAGGACTAGCGGTGGCCGGGGATACGCAGTATTTT,CATSKGLAVAGDTQYF
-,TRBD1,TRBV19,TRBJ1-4,TGTGCCAGTATTCGAACAGGGGTCACTAATGAAAAACTGTTTTTT,CASIRTGVTNEKLFF
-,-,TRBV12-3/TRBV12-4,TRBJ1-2,TGTGCCAGCAGTTTCACCGGGGAAGATGGCTACACCTTC,CASSFTGEDGYTF
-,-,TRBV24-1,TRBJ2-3,TGTGCCACCAGTGGACGGGGCCCCAGCACAGATACGCAGTATTTT,CATSGRGPSTDTQYF
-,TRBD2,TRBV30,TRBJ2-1,TGTGCCTGGAGTGGTATGGGACTAGCAGGGAGTGAGCAGTTCTTC,CAWSGMGLAGSEQFF
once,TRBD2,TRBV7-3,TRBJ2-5,TGTGCCAGCAGCTTACTAGCGGGGTTCCAAGAGACCCAGTACTTC,CASSLLAGFQETQYF
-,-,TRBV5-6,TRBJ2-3,TGTGCCAGCAGCTTACGGGACCTCACAGATACGCAGTATTTT,CASSLRDLTDTQYF
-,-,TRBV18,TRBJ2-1,TGTGCCAGCTCACCACCCAATAGGCCCCAGGGAGGAAATGAGCAGTTCTTC,CASSPPNRPQGGNEQFF
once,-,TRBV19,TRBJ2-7,TGTGCCAGTAGTAGGACTAACTCCTACGAGCAGTACTTC,CASSRTNSYEQYF
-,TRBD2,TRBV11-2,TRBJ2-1,TGTGCCAGCAGCGCCTCGGGGGGGCAGGGCAATGAGCAGTTCTTC,CASSASGGQGNEQFF
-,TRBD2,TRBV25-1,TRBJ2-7,TGTGCCAGCAGTGAAACCCTAGCGGGGGTCGAGCAGTACTTC,CASSETLAGVEQYF
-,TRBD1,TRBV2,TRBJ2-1,TGCGCCAGCAGTGGGGGGGACAGGGGGCGATATGAGCAGTTCTTC,CASSGGDRGRYEQFF
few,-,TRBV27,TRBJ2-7,TGTGCCAGCAGCCGCACACGCACCTCCTACGAGCAGTACTTC,CASSRTRTSYEQYF
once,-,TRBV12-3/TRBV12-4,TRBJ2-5,TGTGCCAGCAGTATGAGAGGAGAGACCCAGTACTTC,CASSMRGETQYF
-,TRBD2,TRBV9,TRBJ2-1,TGTGCCAGCAGCGTAGGAGGACTAGCTTCAGACGAGCAGTTCTTC,CASSVGGLASDEQFF
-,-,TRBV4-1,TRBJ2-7,TGCGCCAGCAGCCCCCGACCGCTACCCTACGAGCAGTACTTC,CASSPRPLPYEQYF
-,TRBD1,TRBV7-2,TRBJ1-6,TGTGCCAGCAGCTTAACTTCCGGGACAGGGTATGGCTCACCCCTCCACTTT,CASSLTSGTGYGSPLHF
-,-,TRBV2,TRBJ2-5,TGTGCCAGCACGGGGCTCGCGAATCAAGAGACCCAGTACTTC,CASTGLANQETQYF
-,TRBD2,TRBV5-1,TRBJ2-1,TGCGCCAGCAGCTCCCTGGGGACTAGCGGGGGTACCTACAATGAGCAGTTCTTC,CASSSLGTSGGTYNEQFF
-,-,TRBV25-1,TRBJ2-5,TGTGCCAGCAGTCCCGGGGAGACCCAGTACTTC,CASSPGETQYF
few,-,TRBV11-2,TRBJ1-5,TGTGCCAGCGGCACATCGAGCAATCAGCCCCAGCATTTT,CASGTSSNQPQHF
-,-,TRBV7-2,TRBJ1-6,TGTGCCAGCAGCTTATCGGGACCCACCAAGTCGGCCCTCCACTTT,CASSLSGPTKSALHF
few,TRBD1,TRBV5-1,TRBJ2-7,TGCGCCAGCAGCTTTGAGACAGGGGGAGACGAGCAGTACTTC,CASSFETGGDEQYF
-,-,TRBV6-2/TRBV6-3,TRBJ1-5,TGTGCCAGCAGCCCCTCATGGGGGCCCAATCAGCCCCAGCATTTT,CASSPSWGPNQPQHF
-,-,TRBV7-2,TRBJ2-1,TGTGCCAGCAGCTGGATCTCGGCAGGGGTCGATGAGCAGTTCTTC,CASSWISAGVDEQFF
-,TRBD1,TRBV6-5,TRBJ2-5,TGTGCCAGCAGGGGGGACAGGGGGCAAGAGACCCAGTACTTC,CASRGDRGQETQYF
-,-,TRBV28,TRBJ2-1,TGTGCCAGCAGTTTACAGGTCGGGCGGATTTACAATGAGCAGTTCTTC,CASSLQVGRIYNEQFF
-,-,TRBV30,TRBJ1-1,TGTGCCTGGAGTGGCTGGACAGCATCTGAAGCTTTCTTT,CAWSGWTASEAFF
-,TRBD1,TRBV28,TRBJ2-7,TGTGCCAGCATCCCGGGACAGGGGGAGAAATACGAGCAGTACTTC,CASIPGQGEKYEQYF
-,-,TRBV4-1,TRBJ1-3,TGCGCCAGCAGCCACCTCCGGGGAGGGACTGGAAACACCATATATTTT,CASSHLRGGTGNTIYF
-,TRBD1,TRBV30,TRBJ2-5,TGTGCCTGGAGTGGTCTCTATTACCGGGACAGATACCAAGAGACCCAGTACTTC,CAWSGLYYRDRYQETQYF
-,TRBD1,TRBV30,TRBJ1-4,TGTGCCTGGACCTCGGGGACAGGGGCCGGAAAACTGTTTTTT,CAWTSGTGAGKLFF
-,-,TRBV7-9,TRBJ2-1,TGTGCCAGCAGCTTAGATCGGGGAAGCTACAATGAGCAGTTCTTC,CASSLDRGSYNEQFF
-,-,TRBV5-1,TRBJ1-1,TGCGCCAGCAGCCTGAGGAATAAGAACACTGAAGCTTTCTTT,CASSLRNKNTEAFF
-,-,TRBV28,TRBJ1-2,TGTGCCAGCAGTCCCCCCTATAACTATGGCTACACCTTC,CASSPPYNYGYTF
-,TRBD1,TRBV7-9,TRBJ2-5,TGTGCCAGCAGCTCCGGACAGGGCCCTCGGGGAGAGACCCAGTACTTC,CASSSGQGPRGETQYF
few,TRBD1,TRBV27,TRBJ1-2,TGTGCCAGCAGCCTTTACAGGGGGCCTCACTATGGCTACACCTTC,CASSLYRGPHYGYTF
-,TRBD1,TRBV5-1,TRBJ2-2,TGCGCCAGGCGCGACAGGGGGCCCGGGGAGCTGTTTTTT,CARRDRGPGELFF